The following is a T cell receptor (beta chain) sequence with its context. The CDR3 contains 13 residues. Germline V gives CDR1 MRHNA, CDR2 SNTAGT. Trimming removed 2 bases from V and 7 bases from J, with 8 bases in between. Some clones are missing from TCRdb's copy, which holds only in-frame ones; the method was immunoSEQ multiplex PCR. The profile covers 150,000 or so clones, with roughly 82% appearing a single time and 13% to 15% taken by the ten largest. This sample is part of a study of blood T cell repertoires in COVID-19. Sequencing was done on a sample of peripheral blood. The sequence was collected from a human donor with acute or convalescent COVID-19. The donor label of this sample is uncertain. J is TRBJ2-2 and V is TRBV6-4; D is possibly TRBD2 (5 bases). The CDR3 bases are TGTGCCAGCAGTGACGGTGGAGGCGGGGAGCTGTTTTTT. This gives the protein CASSDGGGGELFF.